This T cell receptor (beta chain) came from a study of early T cells in non-severe SARS-CoV-2 infection. V was trimmed by 2 bases and J by 0 bases, leaving 22 bases between them. Germline CDR1 KGHSH, CDR2 LQKENI. This CDR3 is 19 amino acids long. General study points: VDJdb matching skewed toward anti-spike CD8 responses, missing private and CD4 specificities.

Ten or more counts support this clonotype. Its antigen remains unknown. Individual cDNA molecules carried attached unique molecular identifiers. TCRdb reprocessed the 5' RACE reads via MiXCR and lists one record per CDR3 protein. The profile shows around 81,000 distinct CDR3 sequences, 11% to 15% of them singletons. The sample taken for sequencing was whole blood. This chain joins TRBV18 and TRBJ1-2; D perhaps matches TRBD1 (6 bases). This clonotype was sampled from an adult who was a healthcare worker with PCR-confirmed SARS-CoV-2 infection or an uninfected control (not recorded which). The DNA of the CDR3 is TGTGCCAGCTCACCAACCGGGGGAGCAGGGGTGAAGGCTAACTATGGCTACACCTTC. The encoded protein is CASSPTGGAGVKANYGYTF.